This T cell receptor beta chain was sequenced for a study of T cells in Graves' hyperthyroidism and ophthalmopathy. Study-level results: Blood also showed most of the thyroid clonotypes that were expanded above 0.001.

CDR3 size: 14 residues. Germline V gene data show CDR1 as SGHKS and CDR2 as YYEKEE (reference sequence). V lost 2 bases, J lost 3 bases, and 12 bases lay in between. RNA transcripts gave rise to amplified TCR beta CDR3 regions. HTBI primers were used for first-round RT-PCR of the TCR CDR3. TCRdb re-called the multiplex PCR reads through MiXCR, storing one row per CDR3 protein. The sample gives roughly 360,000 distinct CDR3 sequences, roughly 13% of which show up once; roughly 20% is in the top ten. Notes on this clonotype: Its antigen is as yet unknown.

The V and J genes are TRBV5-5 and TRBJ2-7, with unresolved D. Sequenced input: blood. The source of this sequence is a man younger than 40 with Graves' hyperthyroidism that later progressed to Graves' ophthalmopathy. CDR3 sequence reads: CASSFGRLLYEQYF. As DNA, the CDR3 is TGTGCCAGCAGCTTCGGACGTCTTCTCTACGAGCAGTACTTC.